This T cell receptor beta chain was sequenced for a study of cytomegalovirus exposure and HLA in healthy donors. V lost 0 bases to trimming and J lost 1 base, with 3 bases between them. Germline assignment: CDR1 MNHNY and CDR2 SVGAGI (reference sequence). This CDR3 spans 13 amino acids. PCR was performed using 60 Vbeta and 13 Jbeta primers. The data were produced by immunoSEQ multiplex PCR, yet TCRdb's version contains in-frame clones alone and is incomplete. This table holds approximately 110,000 clones, approximately 71% found once. The origin of this receptor is a woman in her 70s in good health and CMV-seropositive. This rearrangement joins TRBV6-6 to TRBJ1-1; D call uncertain. Sequenced sample: PBMCs. The DNA for the CDR3 is TGTGCCAGCAGTTACTCCCAGAACACTGAAGCTTTCTTT. This codes for CASSYSQNTEAFF.